The 2 T cell receptor beta chains below were found in one sample sequenced in a study of blood T cell repertoires in COVID-19. Repertoires were generated with immunoSEQ multiplex PCR, while TCRdb's copy carries only in-frame clones and drops some. The data contain roughly 150,000 clones, 83% of them singletons. The sequenced material came from peripheral blood. These TCRs come from a woman of 80 years or more with acute or convalescent COVID-19.

Of note for this clone: The sample holds other DNA sequences that translate to the same CDR3. The CDR3 DNA is TGTGCCAGCAGCGCAAGACAGGGAGGCACAGATACGCAGTATTTT. It codes for CASSARQGGTDTQYF. The rearrangement links TRBV9 to TRBJ2-3, with 7 nucleotides matching TRBD1. Trimming removed 3 bases from V and 1 base from J; junction bases left unmatched: 5. Looked up from germline, CDR1 is SGDLS and CDR2 is YYNGEE. The CDR3 runs 15 residues.

V usage is TRBV5-1 and J usage is TRBJ2-7, with TRBD1 matching 7 bases. The CDR3 consists of 12 residues. Losses at the gene ends were 2 bases for V and 13 bases for J; bases not matched to a gene: 9. Germline CDR1 is SGHRS and CDR2 is YFSETQ. For the CDR3, the DNA is TGCGCCAGCAGCTTAGATCCCGGACAGGTCTACTTC. Translated: CASSLDPGQVYF.